This T cell receptor (beta chain) was identified in a study of Ad26.COV2.S vaccination and SARS-CoV-2 variants. The CDR3 runs to 13 residues. CDR1 MDHEN and CDR2 SYDVKM come from the germline V gene. V lost 2 bases and J lost 1, with 4 bases in between. Study-wide results and limits: Breadth, reportedly substantial, characterized the spike-specific CD8+ and CD4+ T cell responses after vaccination. TCR breadth and depth estimates may have understated total T cell responses.

As to this clone: What it binds is unknown.

Clones were read by immunoSEQ multiplex PCR, and TCRdb kept only the in-frame ones, dropping some. The data contain about 430,000 clones, more than 80% of them seen just once; the ten biggest clones take up roughly an eighth. Specified treatment: 15 to 20 received Ad26.COV2.S at low or high dose, single or two shots; about 5 received placebo; per-sample allocation not given. At day 63 after the first vaccine or placebo injection, samples were drawn. The donor was a Boston adult aged 18-55 years. Expression of Wuhan-strain SARS-CoV-2 spike came from the Ad26 vector that formed the vaccine. The material was peripheral blood, obtained in a trial of Ad26.COV2.S vaccine versus placebo. The chain employs TRBV28 and TRBJ2-3; no clear D. This clonotype was sampled from a person aged 18-60 years who received the Ad26.COV2.S COVID-19 vaccine or a placebo. The DNA of the CDR3 is TGTGCCAGCAGTTTAACCCGCACAGATACGCAGTATTTT. This translates into CASSLTRTDTQYF.